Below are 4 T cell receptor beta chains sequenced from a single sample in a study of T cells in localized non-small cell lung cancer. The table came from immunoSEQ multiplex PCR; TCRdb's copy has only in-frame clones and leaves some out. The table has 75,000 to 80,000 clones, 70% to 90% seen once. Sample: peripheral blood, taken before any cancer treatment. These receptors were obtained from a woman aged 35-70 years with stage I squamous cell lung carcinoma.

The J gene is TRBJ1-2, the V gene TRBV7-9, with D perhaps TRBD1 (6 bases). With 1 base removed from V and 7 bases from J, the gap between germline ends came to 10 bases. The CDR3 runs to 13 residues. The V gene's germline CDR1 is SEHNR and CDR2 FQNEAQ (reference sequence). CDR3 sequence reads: CASSLGGLRGYTF. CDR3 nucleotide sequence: TGTGCCAGCAGCTTAGGGGGGCTGCGTGGCTACACCTTC.

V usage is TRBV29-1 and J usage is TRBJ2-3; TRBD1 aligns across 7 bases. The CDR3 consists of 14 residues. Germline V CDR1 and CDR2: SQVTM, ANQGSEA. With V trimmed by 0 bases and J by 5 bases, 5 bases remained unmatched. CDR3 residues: CSVEERTGRDTQYF. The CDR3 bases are TGCAGCGTTGAAGAGAGGACAGGTCGAGATACGCAGTATTTT.

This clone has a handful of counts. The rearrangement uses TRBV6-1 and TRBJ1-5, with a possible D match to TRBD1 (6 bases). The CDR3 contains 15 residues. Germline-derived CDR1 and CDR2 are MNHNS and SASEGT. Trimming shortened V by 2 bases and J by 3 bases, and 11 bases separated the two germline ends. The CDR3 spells CASSETGTNNQPQHF. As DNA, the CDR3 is TGTGCCAGCAGTGAAACAGGGACCAACAATCAGCCCCAGCATTTT.

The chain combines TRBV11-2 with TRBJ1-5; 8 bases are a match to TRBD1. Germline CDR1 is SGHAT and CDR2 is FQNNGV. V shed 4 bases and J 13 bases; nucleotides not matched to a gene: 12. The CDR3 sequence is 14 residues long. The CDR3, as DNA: TGTGCCAGCAGCTCTGACAGGGGCAGTGGTTCACAGCATTTT. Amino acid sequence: CASSSDRGSGSQHF.